This T cell receptor beta chain was observed in a study of blood T cells in healthy people across ages. This clonotype has a handful of counts. V was pared by 6 bases and J by 1 base, with 11 bases between. The CDR3 is made up of 13 amino acids. Looked up from germline, CDR1 is DFQATT and CDR2 is SNEGSKA (reference sequence). Next came a second PCR, run for about 7 to 12 cycles, which used a sample-barcoded 5' primer along with a J-beta primer mix. A template-switch adaptor that had 12 random nucleotides put a tag on each cDNA molecule. TCRdb used MiXCR to reprocess the 5' RACE reads, holding one entry per CDR3 protein. The data contain 800,000 or so distinct CDR3 sequences, 25% of them singletons. The sample was also linked to a second study, of T cells of mothers and their children.

The sequenced sample was blood. The rearrangement uses TRBV20-1 and TRBJ2-3; no firm D call. This TCR derives from a boy under 18 in good health. CDR3: CSAHHPGTDTQYF. The CDR3 DNA reads TGCAGTGCCCACCACCCCGGCACAGATACGCAGTATTTT.